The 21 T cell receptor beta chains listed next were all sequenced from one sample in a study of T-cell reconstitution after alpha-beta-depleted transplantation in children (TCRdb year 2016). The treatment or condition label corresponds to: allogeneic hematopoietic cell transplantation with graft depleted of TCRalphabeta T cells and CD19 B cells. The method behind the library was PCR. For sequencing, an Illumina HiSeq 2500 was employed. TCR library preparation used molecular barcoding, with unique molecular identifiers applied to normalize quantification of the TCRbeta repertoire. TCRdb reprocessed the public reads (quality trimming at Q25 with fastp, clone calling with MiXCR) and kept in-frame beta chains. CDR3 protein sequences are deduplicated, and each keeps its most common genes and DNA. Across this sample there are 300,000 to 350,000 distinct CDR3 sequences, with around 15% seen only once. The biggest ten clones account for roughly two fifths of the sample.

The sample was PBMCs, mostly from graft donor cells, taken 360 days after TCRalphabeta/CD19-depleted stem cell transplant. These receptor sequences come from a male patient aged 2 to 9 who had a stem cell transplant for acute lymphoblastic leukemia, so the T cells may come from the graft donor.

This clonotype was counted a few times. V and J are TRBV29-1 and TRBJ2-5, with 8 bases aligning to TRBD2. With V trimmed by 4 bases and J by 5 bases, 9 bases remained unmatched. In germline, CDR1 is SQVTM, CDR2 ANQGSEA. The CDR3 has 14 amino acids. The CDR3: CSVAFGLARETQYF. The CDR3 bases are TGCAGCGTTGCCTTCGGACTAGCACGGGAGACCCAGTACTTC.

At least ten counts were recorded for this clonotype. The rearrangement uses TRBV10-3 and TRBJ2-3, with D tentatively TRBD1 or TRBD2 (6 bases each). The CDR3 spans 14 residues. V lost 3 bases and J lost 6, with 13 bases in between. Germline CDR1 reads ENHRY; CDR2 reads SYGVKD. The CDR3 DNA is TGTGCCATCAGTGAACTATTCGGGGGCGATACGCAGTATTTT. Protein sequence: CAISELFGGDTQYF.

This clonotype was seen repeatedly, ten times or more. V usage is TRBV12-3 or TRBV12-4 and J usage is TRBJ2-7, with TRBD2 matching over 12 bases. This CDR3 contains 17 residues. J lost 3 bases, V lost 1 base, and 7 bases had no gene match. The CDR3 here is CASSLVPSGRAIYEQYF. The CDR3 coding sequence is TGTGCCAGCAGTTTAGTCCCTAGCGGGAGGGCGATCTACGAGCAGTACTTC.

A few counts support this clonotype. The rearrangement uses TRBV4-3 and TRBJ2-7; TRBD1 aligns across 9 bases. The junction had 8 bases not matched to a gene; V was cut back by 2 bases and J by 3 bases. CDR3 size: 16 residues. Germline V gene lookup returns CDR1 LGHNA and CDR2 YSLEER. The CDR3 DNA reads TGCGCCAGCAGCCAACTCTTGGGACAGGGCGGCTACGAGCAGTACTTC. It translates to CASSQLLGQGGYEQYF.

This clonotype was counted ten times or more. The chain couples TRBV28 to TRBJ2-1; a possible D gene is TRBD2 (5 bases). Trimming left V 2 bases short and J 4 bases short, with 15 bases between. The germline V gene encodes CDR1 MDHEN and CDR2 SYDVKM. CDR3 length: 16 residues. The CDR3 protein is CASSLDTSLIYNEQFF. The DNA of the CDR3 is TGTGCCAGCAGTTTAGACACTAGTCTCATTTACAATGAGCAGTTCTTC.

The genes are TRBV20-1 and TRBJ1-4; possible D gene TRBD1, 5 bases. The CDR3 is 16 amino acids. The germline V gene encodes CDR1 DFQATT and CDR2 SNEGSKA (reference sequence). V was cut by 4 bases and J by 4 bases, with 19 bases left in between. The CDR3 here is CSATQPGQIGNEKLFF. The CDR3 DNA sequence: TGCAGTGCTACCCAGCCAGGGCAGATTGGTAATGAAAAACTGTTTTTT.

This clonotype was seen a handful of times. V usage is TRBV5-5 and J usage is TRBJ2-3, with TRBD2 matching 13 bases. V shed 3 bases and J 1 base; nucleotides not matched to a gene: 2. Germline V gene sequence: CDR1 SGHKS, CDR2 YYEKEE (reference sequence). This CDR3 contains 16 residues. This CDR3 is CASSSTSGRGTDTQYF. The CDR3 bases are TGTGCCAGCAGCTCCACTAGCGGGAGGGGCACAGATACGCAGTATTTT.

CDR3 residues: CASSVELAGGPYNEQFF. In nucleotides, the CDR3 is TGTGCCAGCAGCGTAGAACTAGCGGGAGGGCCATACAATGAGCAGTTCTTC. This chain joins TRBV9 and TRBJ2-1; 13 bases align to TRBD2. Germline CDR1 and CDR2: SGDLS and YYNGEE. The length of the CDR3 is 17 residues. The ends lost 0 bases at V and 4 bases at J; junction bases unmatched: 4.

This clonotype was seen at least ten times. The CDR3, as DNA: TGCGCCAGCAGCTACCGGGACAGATCCTACGAGCAGTACTTC. Its translation is CASSYRDRSYEQYF. This chain connects TRBV4-3 to TRBJ2-7; 7 nucleotides match TRBD1. The CDR3 is 14 amino acids. The germline CDR1 and CDR2 sequences are LGHNA and YSLEER. V was clipped by 5 bases and J by 1 base; unmatched bases: 5.

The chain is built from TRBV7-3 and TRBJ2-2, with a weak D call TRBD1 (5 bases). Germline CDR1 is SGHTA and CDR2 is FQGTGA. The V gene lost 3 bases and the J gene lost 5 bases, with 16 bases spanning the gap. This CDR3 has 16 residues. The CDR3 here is CASSLMVGPGTGELFF. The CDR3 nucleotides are TGTGCCAGCAGCTTGATGGTCGGTCCAGGGACCGGGGAGCTGTTTTTT.

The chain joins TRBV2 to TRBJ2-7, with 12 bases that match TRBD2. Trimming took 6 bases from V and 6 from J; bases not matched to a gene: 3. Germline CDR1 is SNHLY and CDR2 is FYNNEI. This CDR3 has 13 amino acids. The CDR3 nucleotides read TGTGCCAGCAGGACTAGCGGGAGTAGCGAGCAGTACTTC. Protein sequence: CASRTSGSSEQYF. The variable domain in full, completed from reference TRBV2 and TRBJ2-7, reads EPEVTQTPSHQVTQMGQEVILRCVPISNHLYFYWYRQILGQKVEFLVSFYNNEISEKSEIFDDQFSVERPDGSNFTLKIRSTKLEDSAMYFCASRTSGSSEQYFGPGTRLTVT.

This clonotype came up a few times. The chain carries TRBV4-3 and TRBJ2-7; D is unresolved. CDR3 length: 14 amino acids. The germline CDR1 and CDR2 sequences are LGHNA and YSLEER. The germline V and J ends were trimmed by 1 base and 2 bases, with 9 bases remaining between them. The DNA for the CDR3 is TGCGCCAGCAGCCAAGTCGGCAACCCCTACGAGCAGTACTTC. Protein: CASSQVGNPYEQYF.

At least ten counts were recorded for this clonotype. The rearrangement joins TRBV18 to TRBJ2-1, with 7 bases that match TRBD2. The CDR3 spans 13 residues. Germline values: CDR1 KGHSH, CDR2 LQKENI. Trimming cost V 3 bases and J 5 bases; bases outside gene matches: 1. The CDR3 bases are TGTGCCAGCTCACCGACTAGCAACAATGAGCAGTTCTTC. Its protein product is CASSPTSNNEQFF.

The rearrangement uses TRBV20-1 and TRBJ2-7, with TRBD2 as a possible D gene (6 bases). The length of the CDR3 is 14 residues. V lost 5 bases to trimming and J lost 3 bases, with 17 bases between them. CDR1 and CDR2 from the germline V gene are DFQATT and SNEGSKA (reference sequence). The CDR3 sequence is CSASAGGSNYEQYF. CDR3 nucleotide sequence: TGCAGTGCTTCCGCCGGGGGATCGAACTACGAGCAGTACTTC.

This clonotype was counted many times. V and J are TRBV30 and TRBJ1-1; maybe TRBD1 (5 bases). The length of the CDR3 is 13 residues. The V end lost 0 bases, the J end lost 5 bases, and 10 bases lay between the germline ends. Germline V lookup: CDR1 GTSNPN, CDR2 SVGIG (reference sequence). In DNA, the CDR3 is TGTGCCTGGAGTGTCGGGGCCCGGACTGAAGCTTTCTTT. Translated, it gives CAWSVGARTEAFF.

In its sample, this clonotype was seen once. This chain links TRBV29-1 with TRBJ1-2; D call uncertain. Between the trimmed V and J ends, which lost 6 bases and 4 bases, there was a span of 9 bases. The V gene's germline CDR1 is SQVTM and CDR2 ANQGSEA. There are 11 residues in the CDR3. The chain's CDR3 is CSVSTGYGYTF. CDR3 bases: TGCAGCGTGTCGACGGGCTATGGCTACACCTTC.

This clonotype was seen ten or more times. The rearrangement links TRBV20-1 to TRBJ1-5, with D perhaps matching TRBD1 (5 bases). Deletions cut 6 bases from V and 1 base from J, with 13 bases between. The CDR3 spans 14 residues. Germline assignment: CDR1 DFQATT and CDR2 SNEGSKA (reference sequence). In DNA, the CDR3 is TGCAGTGCCCTGACGGGGCCCAGCAATCAGCCCCAGCATTTT. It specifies CSALTGPSNQPQHF.

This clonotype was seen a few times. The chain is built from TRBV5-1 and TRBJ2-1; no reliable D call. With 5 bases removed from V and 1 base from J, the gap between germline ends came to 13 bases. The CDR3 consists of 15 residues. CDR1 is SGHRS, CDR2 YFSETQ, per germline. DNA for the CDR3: TGCGCCAGCAGGTCTCGGGCGGAATCCTACAATGAGCAGTTCTTC. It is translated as CASRSRAESYNEQFF.

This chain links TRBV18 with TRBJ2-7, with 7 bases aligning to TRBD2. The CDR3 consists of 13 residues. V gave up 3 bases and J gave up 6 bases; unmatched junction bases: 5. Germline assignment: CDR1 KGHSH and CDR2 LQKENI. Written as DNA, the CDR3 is TGTGCCAGCTCACCTCGGGGAGGGCCCGAGCAGTACTTC. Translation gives CASSPRGGPEQYF.

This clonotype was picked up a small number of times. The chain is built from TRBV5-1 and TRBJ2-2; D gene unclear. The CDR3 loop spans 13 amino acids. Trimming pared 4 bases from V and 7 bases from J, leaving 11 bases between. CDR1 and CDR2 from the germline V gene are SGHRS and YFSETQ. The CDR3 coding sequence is TGCGCCAGCAGCCGGGTGGATGTCGGGGAGCTGTTTTTT. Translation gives CASSRVDVGELFF.

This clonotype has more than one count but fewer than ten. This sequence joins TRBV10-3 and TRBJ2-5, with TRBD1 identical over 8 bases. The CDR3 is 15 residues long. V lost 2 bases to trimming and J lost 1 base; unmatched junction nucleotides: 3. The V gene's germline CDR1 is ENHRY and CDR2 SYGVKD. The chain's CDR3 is CAISETGQGQETQYF. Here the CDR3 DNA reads TGTGCCATCAGTGAGACTGGACAGGGCCAAGAGACCCAGTACTTC.